Listed here are 25 T cell receptor beta chains from one sample, sequenced in a study of control samples from healthy donors and cancer patients. Assay used: immunoSEQ multiplex PCR; TCRdb lists only in-frame clones, some missing. Of around 110,000 clones in the sample, roughly nine tenths were seen once. Sample: PBMCs. The receptors come from a woman in her fifties or sixties with colorectal cancer.

The chain couples TRBV11-2 to TRBJ2-4, with 8 positions matching TRBD1. V lost 5 bases to trimming and J lost 9 bases; unmatched junction nucleotides: 6. CDR3 length: 13 amino acids. CDR1 is SGHAT, CDR2 FQNNGV, per germline. The CDR3 is CASSLPDRGIQYF. DNA of the CDR3: TGTGCCAGCAGCCTGCCCGACAGGGGCATTCAGTACTTC.

The chain carries TRBV3-1 (or the pseudogene TRBV3-2) and TRBJ1-3, with 8 bases fitting TRBD1. The germline V gene has CDR1 LGHDT and CDR2 YNNKEL (reference sequence). The CDR3 length is 14 residues. With V trimmed by 8 bases and J by 2 bases, 5 bases remained unmatched. CDR3 bases: TGTGCCAGCGGCACGACAGGGGCTGGAAACACCATATATTTT. The encoded protein is CASGTTGAGNTIYF.

The gene calls are TRBV9 and TRBJ2-5; 12 bases map to TRBD2. V shed 3 bases and J 5 bases; nucleotides not matched to a gene: 5. The CDR3 runs 15 residues. CDR1 and CDR2 (germline): SGDLS, YYNGEE. CDR3 loop: CASSAGLAGFETQYF. CDR3 in DNA: TGTGCCAGCAGCGCCGGACTAGCGGGGTTTGAGACCCAGTACTTC.

V usage is TRBV5-1 and J usage is TRBJ2-3; TRBD2 matches at 10 bases. With 3 bases clipped from V and 4 bases from J, the junction kept 11 bases outside the gene matches. CDR3 size: 17 residues. Germline V gene lookup returns CDR1 SGHRS and CDR2 YFSETQ. The CDR3 region has the DNA TGCGCCAGCAGCTCGGGCTTTGGGCTAGCGGGGGCAGATACGCAGTATTTT. The encoded protein is CASSSGFGLAGADTQYF.

The rearrangement links TRBV11-2 to TRBJ1-2, with no clear D. This CDR3 region has 13 residues. V gave up 4 bases and J gave up 4 bases, with 10 bases separating them. Germline CDR1 and CDR2: SGHAT and FQNNGV. Written as DNA, the CDR3 is TGTGCCAGCAGCTCCGATTTCGGCTATGGCTACACCTTC. This translates into CASSSDFGYGYTF.

The chain combines TRBV11-3 with TRBJ1-5; 9 positions agree with TRBD1. V shed 1 base, J shed 0 bases, and the junction held 13 bases outside the gene matches. Germline values: CDR1 SGHNT, CDR2 YENEEA. The CDR3 is 20 residues long. This CDR3 reads CASSLGDRVGTKYSNQPQHF. CDR3 nucleotide sequence: TGTGCCAGCAGCTTAGGGGACAGGGTGGGAACGAAATATAGCAATCAGCCCCAGCATTTT.

The J gene is TRBJ2-3, the V gene TRBV7-8; possible D gene TRBD2, 6 bases. V lost 2 bases and J 2 bases, leaving 11 bases between the germline ends. The germline V gene encodes CDR1 SGHVS and CDR2 FQNEAQ. CDR3 length equals 15 residues. The CDR3 protein is CASSLTGETTDTQYF. In nucleotides, the CDR3 is TGTGCCAGCAGCTTAACGGGGGAGACCACAGATACGCAGTATTTT.

V is TRBV5-1 and J is TRBJ2-1, with 7 bases lining up with TRBD2. Germline trimming cut 2 bases from V and 4 bases from J; bases unmatched to any gene: 9. CDR1 and CDR2 (germline): SGHRS, YFSETQ. The CDR3 contains 16 residues. This CDR3 reads CASSLAGLPDYNEQFF. The CDR3 DNA follows: TGCGCCAGCAGCTTAGCGGGACTACCAGATTACAATGAGCAGTTCTTC. Full variable domain (rest looked up from reference TRBV5-1 and TRBJ2-1): KAGVTQTPRYLIKTRGQQVTLSCSPISGHRSVSWYQQTPGQGLQFLFEYFSETQRNKGNFPGRFSGRQFSNSRSEMNVSTLELGDSALYLCASSLAGLPDYNEQFFGPGTRLTVL.

This chain joins TRBV3-1 (or the pseudogene TRBV3-2) and TRBJ1-3; D might be TRBD1 (5 bases). Per germline, CDR1 LGHDT and CDR2 YNNKEL (reference sequence). Trimming took off 4 bases at V and 3 bases at J, with 16 bases between the two ends. This CDR3 region has 16 residues. The CDR3 coding sequence is TGTGCCAGCAGCCGCTCTCGGACAAGGGATGGAAACACCATATATTTT. Its translation: CASSRSRTRDGNTIYF.

This chain joins TRBV30 and TRBJ2-7; 11 nucleotides align to TRBD1. The CDR3 runs to 14 residues. V was pared by 3 bases and J by 6 bases, with 7 bases of the junction left unmatched. The germline gives CDR1 GTSNPN, CDR2 SVGIG (reference sequence). The CDR3 loop reads CAWRSGTGGREQYF. The CDR3 nucleotides are TGTGCCTGGAGGTCCGGGACAGGGGGACGCGAGCAGTACTTC.

This chain uses TRBV5-6 with TRBJ1-6; TRBD1 is a possible D gene (6 bases). The CDR3 runs to 15 residues. Germline V gene lookup returns CDR1 SGHDT and CDR2 YYEEEE. The V gene lost 3 bases and the J gene lost 4 bases, with 11 bases spanning the gap. The CDR3 coding sequence is TGTGCCAGCAGCTATAGGACAGCATATAATTCACCCCTCCACTTT. Translating it yields CASSYRTAYNSPLHF.

Concerning this clone itself: The same CDR3 can be traced to other DNA sequences in this sample. The V gene is TRBV7-6, the J gene TRBJ2-7; 7 bases map to TRBD2. J gave up 0 bases and V 5 bases, and 10 bases lay outside the gene matches. Looked up from germline, CDR1 is SGHVS and CDR2 is FNYEAQ. The CDR3 runs 16 residues. DNA of the CDR3: TGTGCCAGCAGCGACGGTGGGAGGGCGAGCTCCTACGAGCAGTACTTC. The encoded protein is CASSDGGRASSYEQYF.

This chain uses TRBV28 with TRBJ2-3; 14 bases match TRBD2. The CDR3 is 21 residues long. The V segment lost 2 bases and the J segment 8 bases; nucleotides outside the gene matches: 21. Germline CDR1 MDHEN, CDR2 SYDVKM. The CDR3 loop is CASSLRGLAGAQGTRPGTQYF. For the CDR3, the DNA is TGTGCCAGCAGTTTACGGGGACTAGCGGGAGCGCAAGGGACCCGCCCTGGTACGCAGTATTTT.

The chain combines TRBV4-2 with TRBJ2-5; D not certain. The CDR3 length is 18 residues. Germline CDR1 is LGHNA and CDR2 is YNFKEQ. V lost 1 base and J 4 bases, leaving 22 bases between the germline ends. Here the CDR3 DNA reads TGTGCCAGCAGCCAAGGGATTGGAAACCCCGAGTCAGGAGAGACCCAGTACTTC. Protein: CASSQGIGNPESGETQYF.

The rearrangement uses TRBV5-5 and TRBJ1-2; the match to TRBD1 covers 9 bases. CDR3 size: 15 residues. With V trimmed by 4 bases and J by 3 bases, 7 bases remained unmatched. Germline values: CDR1 SGHKS, CDR2 YYEKEE (reference sequence). The CDR3 nucleotides are TGTGCCAGCAGCCTGCGGACAGGGGACGACTATGGCTACACCTTC. It translates to CASSLRTGDDYGYTF.

This rearrangement joins TRBV2 to TRBJ2-5; tentatively, D is TRBD2 (5 bases). V lost 1 base and J 0 bases, leaving 6 bases between the germline ends. Germline V gives CDR1 SNHLY, CDR2 FYNNEI. This CDR3 comprises 14 residues. CDR3 DNA: TGTGCCAGCAGTGAAGGGGAGAACCAAGAGACCCAGTACTTC. It translates to CASSEGENQETQYF.

This chain joins TRBV3-1 (or the pseudogene TRBV3-2) and TRBJ2-2; TRBD2 matches 11 bases. There are 18 residues in the CDR3. Trimming removed 5 bases from V and 4 bases from J; junction bases left unmatched: 12. Germline loops: CDR1 LGHDT, CDR2 YNNKEL (reference sequence). The CDR3 bases are TGTGCCAGCAGCAACGGGGTAGCGGGAGGGCGCGGCACCGGGGAGCTGTTTTTT. It is translated as CASSNGVAGGRGTGELFF.

The chain joins TRBV10-2 to TRBJ2-1; TRBD1 or TRBD2 may be the D gene (6 bases each). The germline gives CDR1 WSHSY, CDR2 SAAADI. This CDR3 contains 16 residues. The germline V and J ends were trimmed by 6 bases and 0 bases, with 15 bases remaining between them. Here the CDR3 reads CASRTIGGSSYNEQFF. CDR3 nucleotide sequence: TGCGCCAGCAGGACGATCGGGGGCAGCTCCTACAATGAGCAGTTCTTC.

This clone was counted once. This chain's CDR3 is CASSKQGPNNQPQHF. In nucleotides, the CDR3 is TGTGCCAGCAGCAAACAGGGCCCCAACAATCAGCCCCAGCATTTT. V gene TRBV7-2 combines with J gene TRBJ1-5; D may be TRBD1 (6 bases). Germline V gene lookup returns CDR1 SGHTA and CDR2 FQGNSA. V dropped 5 bases and J dropped 3 bases, with 14 bases sitting between them. This CDR3 is built from 15 residues.

For the CDR3, the DNA is TGCAGCGTCGGGAGCGGGAGTGTAGCCAAAAACATTCAGTACTTC. This translates into CSVGSGSVAKNIQYF. V gene TRBV29-1 combines with J gene TRBJ2-4; 8 bases line up with TRBD2. This CDR3 has 15 amino acids. CDR1 SQVTM and CDR2 ANQGSEA come from the germline V gene. V gave up 6 bases and J gave up 0 bases; unmatched junction bases: 7. Looking up the rest from reference TRBV29-1 and TRBJ2-4 gives the full variable domain: SAVISQKPSRDICQRGTSLTIQCQVDSQVTMMFWYRQQPGQSLTLIATANQGSEATYESGFVIDKFPISRPNLTFSTLTVSNMSPEDSSIYLCSVGSGSVAKNIQYFGAGTRLSVL.

The chain employs TRBV2 and TRBJ2-5, with 9 positions matching TRBD2. Germline trimming cut 5 bases from V and 5 bases from J; bases unmatched to any gene: 9. This CDR3 is 15 amino acids long. Germline V lookup: CDR1 SNHLY, CDR2 FYNNEI. The CDR3 nucleotides read TGTGCCAGCAGTTACAGCGGGGCGGGAGGGGAGACCCAGTACTTC. Its translation is CASSYSGAGGETQYF.

This chain connects TRBV9 to TRBJ2-3, with 11 nucleotides matching TRBD2. V was pared by 0 bases and J by 2 bases, with 5 bases of the junction left unmatched. The germline V gene encodes CDR1 SGDLS and CDR2 YYNGEE. The CDR3 spans 17 residues. As DNA, the CDR3 is TGTGCCAGCAGCGTAGACCCTAGCGGGGGGCCCACAGATACGCAGTATTTT. Translation: CASSVDPSGGPTDTQYF.

The V call is TRBV12-5, the J call TRBJ2-7, with TRBD1 matching 9 bases. Germline CDR1 reads LGHNT; CDR2 reads FRNRAP. V was pared by 5 bases and J by 4 bases, with 6 bases of the junction left unmatched. CDR3 length: 14 amino acids. CDR3 protein: CASGIGQGWYEQYF. CDR3 DNA sequence: TGTGCTAGTGGTATAGGACAGGGGTGGTACGAGCAGTACTTC.

The J gene is TRBJ1-2, the V gene TRBV19; the D gene is possibly TRBD1 (5 bases). The V gene's germline CDR1 is LNHDA and CDR2 SQIVND (reference sequence). CDR3 size: 12 residues. V was shortened by 4 bases and J by 9 bases, with 12 bases between the two germline ends. This chain's CDR3 is CASSTGRASYTF. For the CDR3, the DNA is TGTGCCAGTAGTACGGGACGGGCGAGCTACACCTTC.

This chain links TRBV5-4 with TRBJ1-2; no clear D gene. V lost 0 bases, J lost 8 bases, and 11 bases lay in between. The CDR3 loop spans 13 amino acids. Germline CDR1 is SGHNT and CDR2 is YYREEE (reference sequence). The CDR3: CASSLVSVKGYTF. The CDR3 nucleotides read TGTGCCAGCAGCTTGGTATCAGTCAAAGGCTACACCTTC.